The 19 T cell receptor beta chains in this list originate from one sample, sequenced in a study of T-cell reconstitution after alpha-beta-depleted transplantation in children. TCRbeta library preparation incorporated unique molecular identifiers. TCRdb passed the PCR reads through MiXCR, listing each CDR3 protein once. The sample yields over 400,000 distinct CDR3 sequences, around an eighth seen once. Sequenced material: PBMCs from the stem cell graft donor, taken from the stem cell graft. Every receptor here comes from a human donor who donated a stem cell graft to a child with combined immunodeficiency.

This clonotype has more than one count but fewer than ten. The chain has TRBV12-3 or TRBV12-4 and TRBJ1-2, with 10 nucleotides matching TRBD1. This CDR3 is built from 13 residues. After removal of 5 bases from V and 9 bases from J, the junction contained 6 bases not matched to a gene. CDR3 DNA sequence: TGTGCCAGCAGTCCCCCGGACAGGGGGAGCTACACCTTC. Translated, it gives CASSPPDRGSYTF.

The CDR3 loop is CASRQKGVGWGYEQYF. In DNA form, the CDR3 reads TGTGCCAGCAGACAAAAGGGGGTCGGATGGGGTTACGAGCAGTACTTC. The chain carries TRBV27 and TRBJ2-7; maybe TRBD1 (6 bases). Trimming took 6 bases from V and 4 from J, leaving 22 bases between them. Germline loops: CDR1 MNHEY, CDR2 SMNVEV (reference sequence). The CDR3 length is 16 residues.

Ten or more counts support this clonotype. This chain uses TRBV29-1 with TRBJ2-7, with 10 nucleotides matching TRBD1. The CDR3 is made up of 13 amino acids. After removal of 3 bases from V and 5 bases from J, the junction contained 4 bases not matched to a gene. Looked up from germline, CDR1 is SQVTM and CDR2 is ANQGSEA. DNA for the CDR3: TGCAGCGTTGAGACGACAGGGGGCGACGAGCAGTACTTC. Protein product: CSVETTGGDEQYF.

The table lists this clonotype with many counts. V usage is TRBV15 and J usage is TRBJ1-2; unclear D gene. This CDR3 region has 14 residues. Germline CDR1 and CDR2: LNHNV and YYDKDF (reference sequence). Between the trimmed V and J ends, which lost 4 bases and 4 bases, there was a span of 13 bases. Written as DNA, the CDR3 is TGTGCCACCAGCATGAAGGTACGGGGCTATGGCTACACCTTC. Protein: CATSMKVRGYGYTF.

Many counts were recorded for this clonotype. The CDR3 bases are TGCAGTGCTAGCGGAGGTTGGGGGTACCAAGAGACCCAGTACTTC. Translated, it gives CSASGGWGYQETQYF. The chain carries TRBV20-1 and TRBJ2-5; either TRBD1 or TRBD2 may supply D (5 bases each). This CDR3 spans 15 amino acids. V was trimmed by 3 bases and J by 0 bases, leaving 14 bases between them. Germline V gene lookup returns CDR1 DFQATT and CDR2 SNEGSKA (reference sequence).

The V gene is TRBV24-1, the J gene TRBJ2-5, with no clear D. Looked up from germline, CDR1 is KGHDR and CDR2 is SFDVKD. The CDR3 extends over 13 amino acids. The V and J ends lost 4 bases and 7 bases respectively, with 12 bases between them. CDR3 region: CATSDTWGVTQYF. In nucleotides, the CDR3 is TGTGCCACCAGTGACACCTGGGGTGTGACCCAGTACTTC.

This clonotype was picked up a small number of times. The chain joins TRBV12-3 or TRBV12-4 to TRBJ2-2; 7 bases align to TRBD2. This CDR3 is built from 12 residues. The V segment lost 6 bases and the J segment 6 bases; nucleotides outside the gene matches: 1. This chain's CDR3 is CASRRGAGELFF. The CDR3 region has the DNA TGTGCCAGCAGACGGGGGGCCGGGGAGCTGTTTTTT.

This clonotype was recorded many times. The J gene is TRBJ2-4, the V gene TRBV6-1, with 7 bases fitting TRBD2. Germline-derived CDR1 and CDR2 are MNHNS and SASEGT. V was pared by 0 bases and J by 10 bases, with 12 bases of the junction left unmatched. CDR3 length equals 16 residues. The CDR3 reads CASSEAIGEGREIQYF. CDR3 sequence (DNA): TGTGCCAGCAGTGAAGCGATCGGGGAGGGCCGTGAGATTCAGTACTTC.

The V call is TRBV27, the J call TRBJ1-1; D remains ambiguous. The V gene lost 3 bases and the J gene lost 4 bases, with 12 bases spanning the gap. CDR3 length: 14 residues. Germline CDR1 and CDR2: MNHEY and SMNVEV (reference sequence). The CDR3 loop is CASSFIGDSTEAFF. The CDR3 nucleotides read TGTGCCAGCAGTTTTATTGGTGACTCCACTGAAGCTTTCTTT.

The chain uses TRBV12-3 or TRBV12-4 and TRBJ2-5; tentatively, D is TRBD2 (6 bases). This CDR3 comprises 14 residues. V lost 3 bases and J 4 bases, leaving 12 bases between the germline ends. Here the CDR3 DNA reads TGTGCCAGCAGTTTCGCTGTGGGGGGAGAGACCCAGTACTTC. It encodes CASSFAVGGETQYF.

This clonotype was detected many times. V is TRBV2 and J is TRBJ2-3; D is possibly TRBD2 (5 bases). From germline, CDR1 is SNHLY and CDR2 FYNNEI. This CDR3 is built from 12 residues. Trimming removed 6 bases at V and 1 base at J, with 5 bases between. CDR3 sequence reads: CASSGGTDTQYF. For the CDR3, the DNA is TGTGCCAGCAGCGGGGGCACAGATACGCAGTATTTT.

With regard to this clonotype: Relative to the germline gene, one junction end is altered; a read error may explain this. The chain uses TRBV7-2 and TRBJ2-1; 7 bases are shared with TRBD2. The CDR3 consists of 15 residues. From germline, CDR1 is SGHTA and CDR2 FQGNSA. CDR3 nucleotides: TGTGCCAGCGGCTTTAGTGGCGGGAGATCGCGTGAGCAGTTCTTC. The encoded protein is CASGFSGGRSREQFF.

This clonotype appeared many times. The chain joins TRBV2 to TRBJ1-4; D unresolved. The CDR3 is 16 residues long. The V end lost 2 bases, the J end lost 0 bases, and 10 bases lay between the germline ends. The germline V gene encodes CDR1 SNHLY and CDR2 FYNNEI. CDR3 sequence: CASSERTDSTNEKLFF. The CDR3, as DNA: TGTGCCAGCAGTGAACGGACGGACTCAACTAATGAAAAACTGTTTTTT.

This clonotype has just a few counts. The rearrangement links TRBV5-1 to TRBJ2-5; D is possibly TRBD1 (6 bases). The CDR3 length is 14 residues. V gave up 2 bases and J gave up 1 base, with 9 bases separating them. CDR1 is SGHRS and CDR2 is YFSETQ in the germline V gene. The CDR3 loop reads CASSLGQPQETQYF. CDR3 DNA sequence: TGCGCCAGCAGCTTAGGACAGCCCCAAGAGACCCAGTACTTC.

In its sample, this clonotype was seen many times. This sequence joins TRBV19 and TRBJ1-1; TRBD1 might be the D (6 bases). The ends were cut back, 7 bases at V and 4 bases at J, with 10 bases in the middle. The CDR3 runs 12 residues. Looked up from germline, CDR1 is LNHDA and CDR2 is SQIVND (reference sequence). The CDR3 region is CASTLGGTEAFF. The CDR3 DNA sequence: TGTGCCAGTACCCTAGGGGGCACTGAAGCTTTCTTT.

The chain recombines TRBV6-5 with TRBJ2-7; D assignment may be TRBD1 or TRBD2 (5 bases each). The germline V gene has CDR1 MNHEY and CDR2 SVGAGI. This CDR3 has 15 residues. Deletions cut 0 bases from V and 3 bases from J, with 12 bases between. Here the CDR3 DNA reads TGTGCCAGCAGTTACTCGGGTGGGGGTGACTACGAGCAGTACTTC. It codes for CASSYSGGGDYEQYF.

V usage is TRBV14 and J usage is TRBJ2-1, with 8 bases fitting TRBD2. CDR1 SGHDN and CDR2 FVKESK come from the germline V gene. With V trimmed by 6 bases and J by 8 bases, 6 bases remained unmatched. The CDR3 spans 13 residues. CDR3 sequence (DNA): TGTGCCAGCAGTTGGACTAGCATACATGAGCAGTTCTTC. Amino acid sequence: CASSWTSIHEQFF.

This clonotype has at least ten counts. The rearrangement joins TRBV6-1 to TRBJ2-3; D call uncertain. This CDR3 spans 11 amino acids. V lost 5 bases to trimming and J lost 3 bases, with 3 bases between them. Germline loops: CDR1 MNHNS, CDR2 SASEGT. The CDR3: CASSQTDTQYF. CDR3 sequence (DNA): TGTGCCAGCAGTCAAACAGATACGCAGTATTTT.

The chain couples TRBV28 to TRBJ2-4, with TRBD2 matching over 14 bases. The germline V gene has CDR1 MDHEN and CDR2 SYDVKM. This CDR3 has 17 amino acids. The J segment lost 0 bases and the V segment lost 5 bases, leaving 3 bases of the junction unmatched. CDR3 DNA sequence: TGTGCCAGCAGTCCGGGACTAGCGGGAGTAGCCAAAAACATTCAGTACTTC. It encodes CASSPGLAGVAKNIQYF.